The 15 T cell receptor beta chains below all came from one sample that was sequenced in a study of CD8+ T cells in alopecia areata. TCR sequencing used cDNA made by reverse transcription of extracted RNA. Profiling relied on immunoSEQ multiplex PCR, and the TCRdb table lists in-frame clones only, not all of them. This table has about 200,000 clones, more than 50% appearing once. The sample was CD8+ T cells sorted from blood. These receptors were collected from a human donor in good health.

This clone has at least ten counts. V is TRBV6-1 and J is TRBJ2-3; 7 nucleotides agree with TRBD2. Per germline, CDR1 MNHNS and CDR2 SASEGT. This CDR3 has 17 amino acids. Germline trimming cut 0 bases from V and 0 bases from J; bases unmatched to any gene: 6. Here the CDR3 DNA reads TGTGCCAGCAGTGAAGCTACGGGCGGGGGTAGCACAGATACGCAGTATTTT. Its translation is CASSEATGGGSTDTQYF.

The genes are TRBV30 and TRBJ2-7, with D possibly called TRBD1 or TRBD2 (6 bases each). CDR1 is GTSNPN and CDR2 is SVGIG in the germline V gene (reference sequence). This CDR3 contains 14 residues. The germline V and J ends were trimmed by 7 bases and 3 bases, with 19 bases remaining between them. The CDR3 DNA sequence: TGTGCCTCCTCGAGGGGGGCGGCGAGCTACGAGCAGTACTTC. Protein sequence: CASSRGAASYEQYF.

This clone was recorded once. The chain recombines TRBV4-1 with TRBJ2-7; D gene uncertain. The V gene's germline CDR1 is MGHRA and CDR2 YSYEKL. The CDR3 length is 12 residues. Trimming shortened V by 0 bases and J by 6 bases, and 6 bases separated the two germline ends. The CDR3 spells CASSQDISEQYF. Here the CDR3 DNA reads TGCGCCAGCAGCCAAGATATATCCGAGCAGTACTTC.

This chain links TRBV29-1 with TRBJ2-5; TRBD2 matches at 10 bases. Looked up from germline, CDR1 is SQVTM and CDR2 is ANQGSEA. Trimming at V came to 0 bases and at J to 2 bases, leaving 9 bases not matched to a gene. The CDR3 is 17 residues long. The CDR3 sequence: CSVEEFVAGGLQETQYF. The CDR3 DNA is TGCAGCGTTGAAGAGTTCGTAGCGGGGGGCCTTCAAGAGACCCAGTACTTC.

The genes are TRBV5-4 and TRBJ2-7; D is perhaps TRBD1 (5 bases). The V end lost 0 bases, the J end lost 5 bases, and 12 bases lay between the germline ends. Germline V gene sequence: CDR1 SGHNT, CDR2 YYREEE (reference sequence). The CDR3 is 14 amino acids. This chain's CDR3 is CASSLGRTRDEQYF. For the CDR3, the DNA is TGTGCCAGCAGCTTGGGAAGGACCAGGGACGAGCAGTACTTC. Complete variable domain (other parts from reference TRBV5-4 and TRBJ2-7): ETGVTQSPTHLIKTRGQQVTLRCSSQSGHNTVSWYQQALGQGPQFIFQYYREEENGRGNFPPRFSGLQFPNYSSELNVNALELDDSALYLCASSLGRTRDEQYFGPGTRLTVT.

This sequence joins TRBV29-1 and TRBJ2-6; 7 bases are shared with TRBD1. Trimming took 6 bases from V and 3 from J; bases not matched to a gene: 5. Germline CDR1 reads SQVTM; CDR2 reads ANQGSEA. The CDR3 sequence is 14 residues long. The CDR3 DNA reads TGCAGCGTCCTGACAGGGTTTGGGGCCAACGTCCTGACTTTC. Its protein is CSVLTGFGANVLTF.

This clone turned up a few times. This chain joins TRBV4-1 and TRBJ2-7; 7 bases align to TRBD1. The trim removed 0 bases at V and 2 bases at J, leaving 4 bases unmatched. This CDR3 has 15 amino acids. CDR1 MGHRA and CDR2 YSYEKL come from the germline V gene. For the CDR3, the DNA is TGCGCCAGCAGCCAAGACGACAGGGAGACCTACGAGCAGTACTTC. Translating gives CASSQDDRETYEQYF.

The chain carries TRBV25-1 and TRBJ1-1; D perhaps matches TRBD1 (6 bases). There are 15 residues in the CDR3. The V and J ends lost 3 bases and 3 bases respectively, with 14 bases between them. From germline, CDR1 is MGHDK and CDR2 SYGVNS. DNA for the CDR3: TGTGCCAGCAGTGACGGAGGGGGGGGATACACTGAAGCTTTCTTT. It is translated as CASSDGGGGYTEAFF.

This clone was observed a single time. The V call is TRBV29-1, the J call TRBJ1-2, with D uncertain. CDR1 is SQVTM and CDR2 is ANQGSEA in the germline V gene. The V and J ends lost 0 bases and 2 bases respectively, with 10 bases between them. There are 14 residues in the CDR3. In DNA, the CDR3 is TGCAGCGTTGAAGATCCGACCGAGAACTATGGCTACACCTTC. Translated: CSVEDPTENYGYTF. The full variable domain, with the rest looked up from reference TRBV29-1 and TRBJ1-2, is SAVISQKPSRDICQRGTSLTIQCQVDSQVTMMFWYRQQPGQSLTLIATANQGSEATYESGFVIDKFPISRPNLTFSTLTVSNMSPEDSSIYLCSVEDPTENYGYTFGSGTRLTVV.

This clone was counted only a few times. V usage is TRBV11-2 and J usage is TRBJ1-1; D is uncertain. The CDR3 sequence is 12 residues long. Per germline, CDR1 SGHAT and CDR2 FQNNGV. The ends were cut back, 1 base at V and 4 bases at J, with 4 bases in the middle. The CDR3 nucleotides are TGTGCCAGCAGCTTAGGTCTCACTGAAGCTTTCTTT. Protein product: CASSLGLTEAFF.

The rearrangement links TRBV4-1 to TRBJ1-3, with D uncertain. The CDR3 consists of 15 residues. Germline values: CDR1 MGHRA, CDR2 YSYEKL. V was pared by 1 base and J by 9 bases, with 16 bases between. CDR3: CASSQGSTVGGTIYF. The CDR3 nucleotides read TGCGCCAGCAGCCAAGGAAGCACGGTCGGAGGCACCATATATTTT.

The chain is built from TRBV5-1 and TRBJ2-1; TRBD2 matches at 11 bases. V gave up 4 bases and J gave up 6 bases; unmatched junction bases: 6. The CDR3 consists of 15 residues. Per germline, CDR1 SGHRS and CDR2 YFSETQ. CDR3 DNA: TGCGCCAGCAGCCCCGTCACTAGCGGGGGCAATGAGCAGTTCTTC. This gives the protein CASSPVTSGGNEQFF.

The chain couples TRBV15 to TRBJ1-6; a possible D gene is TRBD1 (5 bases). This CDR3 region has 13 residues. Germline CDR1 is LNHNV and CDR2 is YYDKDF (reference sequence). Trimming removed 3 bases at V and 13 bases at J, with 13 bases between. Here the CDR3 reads CATSSGTALPLHF. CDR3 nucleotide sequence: TGTGCCACCAGCAGCGGGACGGCGCTCCCCCTCCACTTT.

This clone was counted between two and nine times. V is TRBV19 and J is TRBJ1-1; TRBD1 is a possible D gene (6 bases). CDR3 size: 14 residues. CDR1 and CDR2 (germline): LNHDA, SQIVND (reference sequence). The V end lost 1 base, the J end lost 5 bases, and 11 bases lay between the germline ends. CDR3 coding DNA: TGTGCCAGTAGTATAGCGGCCAGGGGTACTGAAGCTTTCTTT. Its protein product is CASSIAARGTEAFF.

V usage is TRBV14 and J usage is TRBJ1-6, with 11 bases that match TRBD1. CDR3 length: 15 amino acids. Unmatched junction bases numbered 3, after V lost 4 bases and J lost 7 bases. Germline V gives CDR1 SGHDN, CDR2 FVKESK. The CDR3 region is CASSLGQGANSPLHF. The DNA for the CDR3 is TGTGCCAGCAGCCTAGGACAGGGGGCGAATTCACCCCTCCACTTT.